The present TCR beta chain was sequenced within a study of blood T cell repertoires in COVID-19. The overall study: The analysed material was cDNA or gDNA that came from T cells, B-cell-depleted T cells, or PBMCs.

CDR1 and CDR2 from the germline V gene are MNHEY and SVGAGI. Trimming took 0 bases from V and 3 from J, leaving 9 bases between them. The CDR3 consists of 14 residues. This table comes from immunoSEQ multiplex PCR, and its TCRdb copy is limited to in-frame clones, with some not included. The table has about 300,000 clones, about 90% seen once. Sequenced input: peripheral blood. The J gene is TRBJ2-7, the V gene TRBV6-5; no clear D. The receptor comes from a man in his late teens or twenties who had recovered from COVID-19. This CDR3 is CASSYSYSLYEQYF. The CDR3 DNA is TGTGCCAGCAGTTACTCGTACAGTCTCTACGAGCAGTACTTC.